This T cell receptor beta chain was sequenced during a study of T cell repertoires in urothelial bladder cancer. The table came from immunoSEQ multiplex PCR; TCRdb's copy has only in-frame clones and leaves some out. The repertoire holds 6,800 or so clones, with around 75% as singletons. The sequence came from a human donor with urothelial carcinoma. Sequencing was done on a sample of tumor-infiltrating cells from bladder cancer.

The CDR3 sequence is CASQGQNNEKLFF. The CDR3 coding sequence is TGTGCCAGCCAGGGACAGAATAATGAAAAACTGTTTTTT. The chain links TRBV7-9 to TRBJ1-4, with 7 positions matching TRBD1. CDR1 is SEHNR and CDR2 is FQNEAQ in the germline V gene (reference sequence). J lost 4 bases, V lost 8 bases, and 4 bases had no gene match. This CDR3 has 13 amino acids.